These 14 T cell receptor beta chains were sequenced from one sample in a study of technical replicates of blood from four donors. Produced via immunoSEQ multiplex PCR; TCRdb's table is partial and in-frame only. The data contain tens of thousands of clones, approximately 97% of them singletons. The sample was T cells isolated from PBMCs. These receptors were taken from a human donor in good health.

This sequence joins TRBV6-5 and TRBJ2-7; 7 nucleotides agree with TRBD1. CDR1 and CDR2 from the germline V gene are MNHEY and SVGAGI. The CDR3 has 13 amino acids. After removal of 2 bases from V and 4 bases from J, the junction contained 2 bases not matched to a gene. The CDR3, as DNA: TGTGCCAGCAGTTACGGGGGACAGTACGAGCAGTACTTC. Residues: CASSYGGQYEQYF.

The V call is TRBV19, the J call TRBJ2-3; D might be TRBD1 (6 bases). Trimming shortened V by 7 bases and J by 4 bases, and 9 bases separated the two germline ends. The CDR3 spans 12 residues. Germline values: CDR1 LNHDA, CDR2 SQIVND (reference sequence). Here the CDR3 reads CASTRGADTQYF. The CDR3 DNA reads TGTGCCAGTACCAGGGGTGCAGATACGCAGTATTTT.

This chain connects TRBV7-2 to TRBJ2-3, with D possibly being TRBD1 (6 bases). Germline CDR1 reads SGHTA; CDR2 reads FQGNSA. CDR3 length: 16 amino acids. V was trimmed by 5 bases and J by 1 base, leaving 16 bases between them. CDR3: CASSPTGIDRTDTQYF. Here the CDR3 DNA reads TGTGCCAGCAGCCCCACAGGGATAGATCGCACAGATACGCAGTATTTT.

The CDR3 bases are TGCAGTGCTTTCCTCACTCCTGAAGCTTTCTTT. This gives the protein CSAFLTPEAFF. This sequence joins TRBV20-1 and TRBJ1-1; D is unclear. The germline V gene has CDR1 DFQATT and CDR2 SNEGSKA (reference sequence). The CDR3 covers 11 residues. V dropped 5 bases and J dropped 6 bases, with 10 bases sitting between them.

The V call is TRBV19, the J call TRBJ2-2; 7 nucleotides align to TRBD1. CDR1 and CDR2 from the germline V gene are LNHDA and SQIVND (reference sequence). This CDR3 spans 15 amino acids. V was pared by 5 bases and J by 9 bases, with 12 bases of the junction left unmatched. The CDR3, as DNA: TGTGCCAGTAGTGAACTCCGGGACAGTATCCGGGAGCTGTTTTTT. This encodes CASSELRDSIRELFF.

The CDR3 region is CASSLRWELTYYEQYF. Written as DNA, the CDR3 is TGTGCCAGCAGCTTGCGTTGGGAGTTAACCTATTACGAGCAGTACTTC. V usage is TRBV7-2 and J usage is TRBJ2-7; maybe TRBD2 (5 bases). CDR1 and CDR2 (germline): SGHTA, FQGNSA. Trimming left V 3 bases short and J 4 bases short, with 19 bases between. The CDR3 has 16 residues.

The chain has TRBV6-1 and TRBJ2-7, with TRBD2 matching 7 bases. Germline-derived CDR1 and CDR2 are MNHNS and SASEGT. The junction had 7 bases not matched to a gene; V was cut back by 7 bases and J by 4 bases. The length of the CDR3 is 13 residues. The DNA for the CDR3 is TGTGCCAGCAAGGGACTACTCTATTACGAGCAGTACTTC. Its protein is CASKGLLYYEQYF.

This clone has a handful of counts. The rearrangement links TRBV30 to TRBJ1-1; 7 bases fit TRBD1. V gave up 0 bases and J gave up 6 bases; unmatched junction bases: 4. The CDR3 contains 13 residues. Germline assignment: CDR1 GTSNPN and CDR2 SVGIG (reference sequence). CDR3: CAWSVQTGSEAFF. CDR3 coding DNA: TGTGCCTGGAGTGTACAGACAGGGTCTGAAGCTTTCTTT.

V usage is TRBV7-9 and J usage is TRBJ2-1; 9 positions match TRBD2. V shed 1 base, J shed 5 bases, and the junction held 6 bases outside the gene matches. The CDR3 loop spans 16 amino acids. Germline V gives CDR1 SEHNR, CDR2 FQNEAQ (reference sequence). In DNA, the CDR3 is TGTGCCAGCAGCTTAGTTCAGACTAGCGGACACAATGAGCAGTTCTTC. Translated, it gives CASSLVQTSGHNEQFF.

This sequence joins TRBV7-6 and TRBJ1-1; 8 bases match TRBD1. The germline V gene encodes CDR1 SGHVS and CDR2 FNYEAQ. The V and J ends lost 5 bases and 8 bases, in that order; junction bases with no gene match: 7. The CDR3 spans 13 residues. The CDR3 DNA is TGTGCCAGCAGCCGCAGGGACAGGTTCGAAGCTTTCTTT. Protein product: CASSRRDRFEAFF. The variable domain in full, with the rest retrieved from reference TRBV7-6 and TRBJ1-1, is GAGVSQSPRYKVTKRGQDVALRCDPISGHVSLYWYRQALGQGPEFLTYFNYEAQQDKSGLPNDRFSAERPEGSISTLTIQRTEQRDSAMYRCASSRRDRFEAFFGQGTRLTVV.

This rearrangement joins TRBV9 to TRBJ2-2; possible D gene TRBD2, 6 bases. V dropped 4 bases and J dropped 4 bases, with 20 bases sitting between them. This CDR3 is 17 amino acids long. The V gene's germline CDR1 is SGDLS and CDR2 YYNGEE. This CDR3 is CASSHPFSGYTTGELFF. The CDR3 DNA reads TGTGCCAGCAGCCACCCATTTAGCGGTTATACCACCGGGGAGCTGTTTTTT.

The chain uses TRBV19 and TRBJ1-1; no clear D gene. The length of the CDR3 is 11 residues. The germline V gene encodes CDR1 LNHDA and CDR2 SQIVND (reference sequence). Trimming stripped 7 bases from V and 0 bases from J, with 3 bases between. CDR3 sequence: CASTVNTEAFF. The CDR3 bases are TGTGCCAGTACAGTGAACACTGAAGCTTTCTTT. The full variable domain, its missing parts supplied by reference TRBV19 and TRBJ1-1, is DGGITQSPKYLFRKEGQNVTLSCEQNLNHDAMYWYRQDPGQGLRLIYYSQIVNDFQKGDIAEGYSVSREKKESFPLTVTSAQKNPTAFYLCASTVNTEAFFGQGTRLTVV.

The CDR3, as DNA: TGTGCCAGCAGGAACAGGACAGGGTCCAACACTGAAGCTTTCTTT. Its translation is CASRNRTGSNTEAFF. The rearrangement links TRBV6-4 to TRBJ1-1; 8 bases map to TRBD1. The CDR3 covers 15 residues. V trimming: 6 bases; J trimming: 2 bases; junction bases outside the gene matches: 8. Germline CDR1 is MRHNA and CDR2 is SNTAGT.

This chain uses TRBV2 with TRBJ1-1; 7 bases map to TRBD1. This CDR3 spans 16 amino acids. Trimming at V came to 4 bases and at J to 3 bases, leaving 11 bases not matched to a gene. Germline CDR1 reads SNHLY; CDR2 reads FYNNEI. The CDR3 loop reads CASSGGLDRVHTEAFF. CDR3 nucleotides: TGTGCCAGCAGTGGAGGCCTCGACAGGGTGCACACTGAAGCTTTCTTT. The whole variable domain, remainder taken from reference TRBV2 and TRBJ1-1, is EPEVTQTPSHQVTQMGQEVILRCVPISNHLYFYWYRQILGQKVEFLVSFYNNEISEKSEIFDDQFSVERPDGSNFTLKIRSTKLEDSAMYFCASSGGLDRVHTEAFFGQGTRLTVV.